The 5 T cell receptor beta chains below all came from one sample that was sequenced in a study of regulatory and conventional T cells in RAG deficiency. The sorted conventional CD4+ T cells were CD25-low and CD127-high, with genomic DNA sequenced. Clones were read by immunoSEQ multiplex PCR, and TCRdb kept only the in-frame ones, dropping some. The data show 45,000 to 50,000 clones, 80% to 90% seen once. The same specimen was also included in a second study, on regulatory T cells. That work adds: Amplification used 52 TRBV primers and 13 TRBJ primers.

Sequenced input: CD4+ effector T cells sorted from blood. The receptors originated from a human donor in good health.

The chain uses TRBV6-4 and TRBJ2-7; D may correspond to TRBD1 or TRBD2 (5 bases each). Trimming stripped 5 bases from V and 7 bases from J, with 21 bases between. Germline assignment: CDR1 MRHNA and CDR2 SNTAGT. CDR3 size: 15 residues. CDR3 sequence reads: CASSYRRDQPTEQYF. The CDR3 bases are TGTGCCAGCAGTTACCGCCGGGACCAACCTACAGAGCAGTACTTC.

A few counts support this clone. The chain links TRBV6-1 to TRBJ2-2; 7 bases align to TRBD1. Germline CDR1 is MNHNS and CDR2 is SASEGT. Germline trimming cut 7 bases from V and 4 bases from J; bases unmatched to any gene: 6. The CDR3 sequence is 14 residues long. CDR3: CASNRDSSTGELFF. CDR3 sequence (DNA): TGTGCCAGCAATCGGGACAGCTCCACCGGGGAGCTGTTTTTT.

The chain combines TRBV6-5 with TRBJ2-3; the D gene is possibly TRBD2 (5 bases). Per the germline V gene, CDR1 is MNHEY and CDR2 is SVGAGI. The CDR3 is 15 residues long. The V end lost 7 bases, the J end lost 0 bases, and 14 bases lay between the germline ends. The CDR3 coding sequence is TGTGCCAGCAAAGGTGAACGGGGTAGCACAGATACGCAGTATTTT. Translation gives CASKGERGSTDTQYF.

V is TRBV7-3 and J is TRBJ2-3; possible D gene TRBD1, 6 bases. The CDR3 length is 15 residues. Trimming removed 1 base from V and 3 bases from J, with 11 bases in between. Germline assignment: CDR1 SGHTA and CDR2 FQGTGA. CDR3 nucleotide sequence: TGTGCCAGCAGCTTAATGGTCCAGGGGACAGATACGCAGTATTTT. Encoded protein: CASSLMVQGTDTQYF.

The rearrangement links TRBV18 to TRBJ1-5, with D possibly matching TRBD1 (5 bases). The V gene lost 1 base and the J gene lost 5 bases, with 9 bases spanning the gap. Per germline, CDR1 KGHSH and CDR2 LQKENI. This CDR3 is 14 amino acids long. The CDR3 DNA is TGTGCCAGCTCACCACAGGCGGGGGATCAGCCCCAGCATTTT. It specifies CASSPQAGDQPQHF.